Presented here are 28 T cell receptor beta chains from one specimen sequenced in a study of CD8 T cells in Susac syndrome (dated by TCRdb to between 2019 and 2020). Library construction relied on the immunoSEQ multiplex PCR assay. RNA was extracted using the RNeasy kit, and roughly 0.5 to 1 microgram was reverse transcribed with random hexamers. TCRdb reprocessed the public reads (quality trimming at Q25 with fastp, clone calling with MiXCR) and kept in-frame beta chains. Merged by CDR3 protein, the rows form single entries marked with the most common genes and DNA. In all, the sample holds some 240,000 distinct CDR3 sequences, and about 96% of those were seen once. The top ten hold about 0.094% of the sample. Sequenced: CD4+ T cells from PBMCs. These TCRs come from a human donor with Susac syndrome.

The V gene is TRBV7-9, the J gene TRBJ2-6, with D unclear. The CDR3 totals 15 residues. Germline CDR1 and CDR2: SEHNR and FQNEAQ (reference sequence). V gave up 5 bases and J gave up 0 bases, with 8 bases separating them. The CDR3 DNA follows: TGTGCCAGCAGCCGGCTCCTCTCTGGGGCCAACGTCCTGACTTTC. Its translation: CASSRLLSGANVLTF.

Regarding this clonotype: A read error may produce the germline difference seen at one junction end. The genes are TRBV4-2 and TRBJ1-5; TRBD1 matches 8 bases. The CDR3 extends over 15 amino acids. The germline gives CDR1 LGHNA, CDR2 YNFKEQ. CDR3 loop: CASSPTDRGNQPQLF. For the CDR3, the DNA is TGTGCCAGCAGCCCCACAGACAGGGGCAATCAGCCCCAGCTTTTT.

The chain carries TRBV10-1 and TRBJ2-3; D is ambiguous. This CDR3 has 11 amino acids. Per the germline V gene, CDR1 is WNHNN and CDR2 is SYGVQD (reference sequence). The V and J ends lost 4 bases and 10 bases respectively, with 9 bases between them. Written as DNA, the CDR3 is TGCGCCAGCAGTGCCGGTTCAGCGCAGTATTTT. The encoded protein is CASSAGSAQYF.

The gene calls are TRBV20-1 and TRBJ2-7; D unresolved. Germline CDR1 and CDR2: DFQATT and SNEGSKA (reference sequence). The CDR3 has 13 amino acids. V gave up 2 bases and J gave up 3 bases, with 11 bases separating them. The chain's CDR3 is CSARLWLGYEQYF. The CDR3 DNA reads TGCAGTGCTAGACTTTGGCTGGGCTACGAGCAGTACTTC.

The gene calls are TRBV15 and TRBJ2-4; 10 bases agree with TRBD2. In germline, CDR1 is LNHNV, CDR2 YYDKDF (reference sequence). J gave up 8 bases and V 0 bases, and 10 bases lay outside the gene matches. The CDR3 is 17 amino acids. The chain's CDR3 is CATSRDPAGGPLDIQYF. The CDR3 DNA is TGTGCCACCAGCAGAGATCCAGCGGGAGGGCCTTTAGACATTCAGTACTTC.

The CDR3 bases are TGCGCCAGCAGCCAAGGGACTAGCGGGAGGGCCGCCGGGGAGCTGTTTTTT. Translation gives CASSQGTSGRAAGELFF. The chain combines TRBV5-1 with TRBJ2-2; 16 bases fit TRBD2. The germline gives CDR1 SGHRS, CDR2 YFSETQ. CDR3 size: 17 residues. V trimming: 4 bases; J trimming: 6 bases; junction bases outside the gene matches: 6.

This chain joins TRBV30 and TRBJ2-2; 9 bases are shared with TRBD2. Losses at the gene ends were 3 bases for V and 1 base for J; bases not matched to a gene: 9. The CDR3 spans 17 residues. Germline-derived CDR1 and CDR2 are GTSNPN and SVGIG (reference sequence). The CDR3 loop is CAWSVGRTSENTGELFF. The CDR3 DNA reads TGTGCCTGGAGCGTGGGGAGGACTAGCGAGAACACCGGGGAGCTGTTTTTT.

The genes are TRBV20-1 and TRBJ2-7; D is unresolved. This CDR3 comprises 15 residues. V lost 1 base, J lost 3 bases, and 16 bases lay in between. In germline, CDR1 is DFQATT, CDR2 SNEGSKA (reference sequence). CDR3 loop: CSARGAEKGIYEQYF. The CDR3 DNA is TGCAGTGCTAGAGGGGCAGAAAAAGGAATCTACGAGCAGTACTTC.

The chain joins TRBV29-1 to TRBJ2-7; 7 nucleotides match TRBD1. The CDR3 covers 14 residues. Germline V gene data show CDR1 as SQVTM and CDR2 as ANQGSEA. V dropped 6 bases and J dropped 5; count of bases not matched to a gene: 13. CDR3 sequence (DNA): TGCAGCGTCGCTGACAGGGCAACCGGTCACGAGCAGTACTTC. It specifies CSVADRATGHEQYF.

The J gene is TRBJ2-3, the V gene TRBV2, with no clear D. V gave up 10 bases and J gave up 1 base, with 9 bases separating them. Germline CDR1 and CDR2: SNHLY and FYNNEI. This CDR3 contains 12 residues. This CDR3 reads CANSQGTDTQYF. CDR3 nucleotides: TGTGCCAACTCCCAGGGCACAGATACGCAGTATTTT.

The CDR3 loop reads CSASSGRAFEQFF. The CDR3 DNA reads TGCAGTGCTAGTAGCGGGAGGGCCTTTGAGCAGTTCTTC. The chain has TRBV20-1 and TRBJ2-1; 11 bases are a match to TRBD2. With V trimmed by 3 bases and J by 9 bases, 4 bases remained unmatched. Germline lookup yields CDR1 DFQATT and CDR2 SNEGSKA (reference sequence). The CDR3 runs 13 residues.

The gene calls are TRBV28 and TRBJ2-7; D could derive from TRBD1 or TRBD2 (5 bases each). This CDR3 has 13 residues. The V end was cut by 2 bases, the J end by 6 bases, with 11 bases between. Germline CDR1 reads MDHEN; CDR2 reads SYDVKM. Written as DNA, the CDR3 is TGTGCCAGCAGTTTACCCGGGACGTTCGAGCAGTACTTC. Translated, it gives CASSLPGTFEQYF.

The V call is TRBV29-1, the J call TRBJ2-1, with D tentatively TRBD1 (6 bases). Trimming shortened V by 5 bases and J by 0 bases, and 11 bases separated the two germline ends. Germline loops: CDR1 SQVTM, CDR2 ANQGSEA. The CDR3 has 14 amino acids. Here the CDR3 DNA reads TGCAGCGTTTTAAGGGACATCTCCTACAATGAGCAGTTCTTC. Translated, it gives CSVLRDISYNEQFF.

V and J are TRBV29-1 and TRBJ2-5; D is undetermined. In germline, CDR1 is SQVTM, CDR2 ANQGSEA. This CDR3 is 14 amino acids long. V lost 6 bases to trimming and J lost 2 bases, with 16 bases between them. The CDR3 protein is CSVLKSEIQETQYF. In nucleotides, the CDR3 is TGCAGCGTCCTTAAGTCGGAGATACAAGAGACCCAGTACTTC.

The chain recombines TRBV29-1 with TRBJ2-3; 9 bases match TRBD1. This CDR3 spans 13 amino acids. Germline CDR1 is SQVTM and CDR2 is ANQGSEA. V trimming: 8 bases; J trimming: 1 base; junction bases outside the gene matches: 4. CDR3: CSIQGAGTDTQYF. DNA of the CDR3: TGCAGCATACAGGGGGCGGGCACAGATACGCAGTATTTT.

The rearrangement links TRBV20-1 to TRBJ2-5, with 10 bases aligning to TRBD2. The germline V gene has CDR1 DFQATT and CDR2 SNEGSKA (reference sequence). The CDR3 totals 15 residues. V dropped 3 bases and J dropped 5; count of bases not matched to a gene: 9. The CDR3 reads CSARVASGRMETQYF. CDR3 in DNA: TGCAGTGCTAGGGTGGCTAGCGGGAGAATGGAGACCCAGTACTTC.

The chain is built from TRBV29-1 and TRBJ2-3; 7 positions match TRBD1. The CDR3 is 14 residues long. CDR1 and CDR2 (germline): SQVTM, ANQGSEA. V trimming: 4 bases; J trimming: 2 bases; junction bases outside the gene matches: 6. As DNA, the CDR3 is TGCAGCGTTGGAAGAGGACAGGACACAGATACGCAGTATTTT. Translation gives CSVGRGQDTDTQYF.

V usage is TRBV28 and J usage is TRBJ2-5; TRBD1 agrees at 7 bases. The CDR3 is made up of 15 amino acids. The V segment lost 6 bases and the J segment 4 bases; nucleotides outside the gene matches: 11. Germline loops: CDR1 MDHEN, CDR2 SYDVKM. The CDR3 spells CASRTNRGVGETQYF. The DNA for the CDR3 is TGTGCCAGCAGAACCAACAGGGGTGTAGGAGAGACCCAGTACTTC. The full variable domain, rest sourced from reference TRBV28 and TRBJ2-5, is DVKVTQSSRYLVKRTGEKVFLECVQDMDHENMFWYRQDPGLGLRLIYFSYDVKMKEKGDIPEGYSVSREKKERFSLILESASTNQTSMYLCASRTNRGVGETQYFGPGTRLLVL.

The chain employs TRBV15 and TRBJ2-3, with 7 nucleotides matching TRBD1. The CDR3 covers 15 residues. Per germline, CDR1 LNHNV and CDR2 YYDKDF (reference sequence). V dropped 5 bases and J dropped 1; count of bases not matched to a gene: 6. The CDR3 DNA reads TGTGCCACCAGCGCCCTCGGACAGGGCACAGATACGCAGTATTTT. It yields the protein CATSALGQGTDTQYF.

This clonotype was picked up one time. The rearrangement joins TRBV11-2 to TRBJ2-7; 7 bases line up with TRBD2. There are 14 residues in the CDR3. V was clipped by 2 bases and J by 3 bases; unmatched bases: 4. The germline V gene encodes CDR1 SGHAT and CDR2 FQNNGV. DNA for the CDR3: TGTGCCAGCAGCTTATTGCGGGAGTACTACGAGCAGTACTTC. It encodes CASSLLREYYEQYF.

V is TRBV20-1 and J is TRBJ2-7; 9 bases match TRBD1. Germline CDR1 DFQATT, CDR2 SNEGSKA (reference sequence). V lost 6 bases and J lost 7; bases outside the gene matches: 4. The CDR3 covers 11 residues. The CDR3 loop is CSATQGAEQYF. CDR3 sequence (DNA): TGCAGTGCCACACAGGGGGCGGAGCAGTACTTC.

This clonotype was detected only once. The chain is built from TRBV9 and TRBJ2-2; D gene uncertain. The CDR3 spans 15 residues. The ends were cut back, 0 bases at V and 6 bases at J, with 12 bases in the middle. Germline V lookup: CDR1 SGDLS, CDR2 YYNGEE. This CDR3 is CASSVVSVIPGELFF. CDR3 in DNA: TGTGCCAGCAGCGTAGTAAGCGTAATTCCCGGGGAGCTGTTTTTT. Variable domain in full (rest from reference TRBV9 and TRBJ2-2): DSGVTQTPKHLITATGQRVTLRCSPRSGDLSVYWYQQSLDQGLQFLIQYYNGEERAKGNILERFSAQQFPDLHSELNLSSLELGDSALYFCASSVVSVIPGELFFGEGSRLTVL.

Note on this clonotype: The junction departs from germline at one end; a sequencing error may be responsible. The chain couples TRBV29-1 to TRBJ1-1; D perhaps matches TRBD1 (6 bases). The CDR3 has 15 residues. The V gene's germline CDR1 is SQVTM and CDR2 ANQGSEA. The CDR3 protein is CSVEPPDSLEGVLYF. The CDR3 DNA is TGCAGCGTTGAACCCCCAGATAGCCTAGAGGGGGTCCTGTATTTT.

This rearrangement joins TRBV12-3 or TRBV12-4 to TRBJ1-5, with D possibly TRBD1 on 5 matching bases. Trimming took off 6 bases at V and 5 bases at J, with 11 bases between the two ends. The CDR3 runs 13 residues. In DNA, the CDR3 is TGTGCCAGCAGCCTGGACAATTATCAGCCCCAGCATTTT. It is translated as CASSLDNYQPQHF.

This CDR3 reads CASSPWRVQETQYF. CDR3 bases: TGTGCCAGCAGTCCGTGGAGGGTACAAGAGACCCAGTACTTC. The V and J genes are TRBV27 and TRBJ2-5; maybe TRBD2 (6 bases). The CDR3 runs to 14 residues. Germline assignment: CDR1 MNHEY and CDR2 SMNVEV (reference sequence). Trimming took 5 bases from V and 2 from J, leaving 12 bases between them.

The V call is TRBV5-1, the J call TRBJ2-1; D tentatively fits TRBD1 or TRBD2 (5 bases each). Germline V gene data show CDR1 as SGHRS and CDR2 as YFSETQ. V lost 7 bases, J lost 5 bases, and 10 bases lay in between. This CDR3 is 12 amino acids long. The CDR3 region has the DNA TGCGCCAGCTGCCTGGGGGACAATGAGCAGTTCTTC. Translated, it gives CASCLGDNEQFF.

The rearrangement joins TRBV21-1 to TRBJ1-2. TRBV21-1 is noted as a pseudogene. This CDR3 region has 17 residues. The CDR3 sequence: CASSKWCQGGINYGYTF. The CDR3 DNA is TGTGCCAGCAGCAAATGGTGCCAGGGAGGAATAAACTATGGCTACACCTTC.

Of note for this clonotype: Mismatch with germline at one junction end may stem from a read error. This chain connects TRBV18 to TRBJ2-4, with TRBD1 identical over 9 bases. Germline V CDR1 and CDR2: KGHSH, LQKENI. The CDR3 has 12 residues. The CDR3 loop reads CASSPAGTGPSF. CDR3 nucleotides: TGTGCCAGCTCACCGGCCGGGACAGGGCCATCCTTC.